The rows below give T cell receptor beta chains drawn from one sample of a study of T-cell memory formation after mild COVID-19. A single record per CDR3 protein comes from TCRdb applying MiXCR to the 5' RACE reads. The table records 350,000 to 550,000 distinct CDR3 sequences, about a sixth of them present only once. The sample was PBMCs or a T cell subset sorted from them (not recorded which). The receptors originated from a man between 18 and 29 years old who had mild COVID-19 (a few samples of this study predate the infection). Cell type and time point are not known. Each CDR3 is given with its conserved first and last residue. The order of the fields is V gene, D gene, J gene, clone size, CDR3 DNA, CDR3 protein. D genes are given only for firm matches. Only some rows state a clone size, as once, few, many or a class for expanded clones.

>TRBV11-2|-|TRBJ2-2|-
TGTGCCAGCAGCTTATGGGGGGCAGCCCCCGGGGAGCTGTTTTTT
CASSLWGAAPGELFF
>TRBV11-2|-|TRBJ2-7|-
TGTGCCAGCAGCTCCTCTGCCAGGACCGATGGAGAGCAGTACTTC
CASSSSARTDGEQYF
>TRBV29-1|-|TRBJ1-6|-
TGCAGCGTGCGGGACGCCTGGGATTCACCCCTCCACTTT
CSVRDAWDSPLHF
>TRBV28|-|TRBJ1-3|-
TGTGCAAGCAGGTCCGGTGCCTCTGGAAACACCATATATTTT
CASRSGASGNTIYF
>TRBV20-1|-|TRBJ1-4|few
TGCAGTGCCTGTCGGGACGGTAATGAAAAACTGTTTTTT
CSACRDGNEKLFF
>TRBV6-1|-|TRBJ2-1|-
TGTGCCAGCAGACTCATAGGGGGACACTCCTACAATGAGCAGTTCTTC
CASRLIGGHSYNEQFF
>TRBV28|TRBD2|TRBJ2-3|-
TGTGCCAGCAGTACCCCGGGGGGGGCGCAGTATTTT
CASSTPGGAQYF
>TRBV2|TRBD2|TRBJ2-1|-
TGTGCCAGCAGTGAGCTAGCGGGGTCTTCGGGTGAGCAGTTCTTC
CASSELAGSSGEQFF
>TRBV4-3|TRBD1|TRBJ2-6|medium-sized
TGCGCCAGCAGCCAAGCAGGGGGCTCTGGGGCCAACGTCCTGACTTTC
CASSQAGGSGANVLTF
>TRBV29-1|-|TRBJ1-5|many
TGCACCCTGAGGGGGACGGGTAGCAATCAGCCCCAGCATTTT
CTLRGTGSNQPQHF
>TRBV24-1|-|TRBJ1-5|-
TGTGCCACCAGTGATTTGACGACCGGGCAGCCCCAGCATTTT
CATSDLTTGQPQHF
>TRBV6-2/TRBV6-3|-|TRBJ2-1|-
TGTGCCAACAGGGCAATCGGCAACGTGGGGGAGCAGTTCTTC
CANRAIGNVGEQFF
>TRBV10-3|-|TRBJ2-5|-
TGTGCCATCAGTGGCGGACAGCGTAATAGGGAGACCCAGTACTTC
CAISGGQRNRETQYF
>TRBV6-2/TRBV6-3|-|TRBJ2-1|-
TGTGCCATCAAAGCCGTGGGGCCTTACAATGAGCAGTTCTTC
CAIKAVGPYNEQFF
>TRBV9|-|TRBJ2-1|few
TGTGCCAGCAGCGTAGTGAGCGAGAGGAATGAGCAGTTCTTC
CASSVVSERNEQFF
>TRBV28|-|TRBJ1-2|few
TGTGCCAGCAGGAGGGACTCACGGGACACCTTC
CASRRDSRDTF
>TRBV4-1|-|TRBJ2-7|-
TGCGCCAGCAGCCAACCGGGACGGATATCCTACGAGCAGTACTTC
CASSQPGRISYEQYF
>TRBV6-6|-|TRBJ2-1|-
TGTGCCAGCAGAATGCCCGGATACAATGAGCAGTTCTTC
CASRMPGYNEQFF
>TRBV6-6|-|TRBJ2-4|-
TGTGCCAGCATCTCCCGGGGGACCATAGCCAAAAACATTCAGTACTTC
CASISRGTIAKNIQYF
>TRBV9|TRBD2|TRBJ2-3|few
TGTGCCAGCAACCCCGGGACTAGGTGGACAGATACGCAGTATTTT
CASNPGTRWTDTQYF
>TRBV19|-|TRBJ2-7|-
TGTGCCAGTTCCTGGGACCCGTTTGCCTACGAGCAGTACTTC
CASSWDPFAYEQYF
>TRBV6-5|TRBD1|TRBJ2-3|-
TGTGCCAGCAGTACGACAGGGCGGGATACGCAGTATTTT
CASSTTGRDTQYF
>TRBV19|TRBD2|TRBJ2-1|few
TGTGCCAGTAGTATAGCTGGGCGGGGGGGCCAAGATGAGCAGTTCTTC
CASSIAGRGGQDEQFF
>TRBV5-6|TRBD2|TRBJ2-1|-
TGTGCCAGCAGCCTGGGGGAGGGCACTGAGGCAATGGGGCAGTTCTTC
CASSLGEGTEAMGQFF
>TRBV2|-|TRBJ2-5|few
TGTGCCAGCAGTGATCTCCTTGAAGGACTCTACCAAGAGACCCAGTACTTC
CASSDLLEGLYQETQYF
>TRBV20-1|-|TRBJ2-7|-
TGCAGTGCTAGAACCTCCCCAGGCCACGAGCAGTACTTC
CSARTSPGHEQYF
>TRBV9|TRBD2|TRBJ2-1|few
TGTGCCAGCAGTTCGGGGGGGCGGGACGGAAACAATGAGCAGTTCTTC
CASSSGGRDGNNEQFF